The text below deals with one T cell receptor (beta chain). This clonotype was seen many times. Its cognate antigen has yet to be identified. Nothing much larger sits one base from this clone, and base qualities are not available. The CDR3 contains 12 residues, cysteine and phenylalanine counted. Only the CDR3 region is kept as DNA, spanning 36 bases read in frame from base 1. Trimmed from V: 7 bases; trimmed from J: 6 bases; junction bases lacking a gene match: 3. CDR1 and CDR2 were assigned from the germline V gene as MDHEN and SYDVKM. The sample originates from a study of regulatory T cells in long-lasting Graves disease (dated by TCRdb to the early 2020s). At the level of the whole study: Patients with newly diagnosed Graves' disease had been on antithyroid drugs for under 3 months. Peripheral blood TCR sequencing and RNA sequencing compared persistent Graves' disease patients with newly diagnosed Graves' disease patients. The study was registered as a clinical trial and conducted in China. A total of approximately 35 samples underwent TCR sequencing: some 13 from persistent and approximately 20 from newly diagnosed Graves' disease patients.

Results and caveats for the whole study, not just this receptor: A larger number of public clonotypes was shared among persistent patients (more than 2,500) than among newly diagnosed patients (roughly 970). Because the primary lesion, thyroid tissue, could not be accessed, the study looked at peripheral blood alone. Sequencing and analysis were restricted to the TCR beta chain. TRBV28, TRBJ1-2 and TRBJ2-5 were preferentially used in persistent disease, while TRBV20-1 and TRBJ2-1 were favored in newly diagnosed disease. The small sample size was acknowledged by the authors as a limitation that may reduce accuracy. Persistent Graves' disease patients showed lower TCR Shannon entropy and fewer highly expanded clones than newly diagnosed patients, suggesting clonal expansion.

The time point label here, explained by the study, means: newly diagnosed GD, antithyroid drugs for less than 3 months. For both TCR sequencing and RNA sequencing, RNA was extracted from PBMCs in TRIzol. The diagnosis of Graves' disease was made according to American Thyroid Association guidelines. Patients for the study were recruited at an endocrinology department in Xi'an, China. From each patient, 7.5 to 10 milliliters of peripheral blood was collected into an EDTA anticoagulant tube. Ficoll Paque Plus density gradient separation was used to isolate PBMCs, and no further T cell sorting was performed. An Agilent 2100 Bioanalyzer and agarose gel were used to check RNA quality, while a NanoDrop 2000 measured RNA concentration. The library was produced with multiplex PCR. These reads were obtained on an Illumina HiSeq 4000. CDR3 regions were amplified by Arm-PCR with iRepertoire HTBI primers to construct TCR beta libraries. Before sequencing, the PCR products went through gel purification. Turning to the authors' computational methods: A total of around 66 TRBV and approximately 13 TRBJ segments were identified across samples and were used for gene usage analysis of CDR3 amino acid clonotypes. COPE and FqMerger were used to merge filtered high-quality paired reads into contigs. BLAST was used to align contigs to the IMGT TRBV, TRBD and TRBJ reference genes, and CDR3 was defined following IMGT. Any clonotype with a frequency above 0.1% was classified as a highly expanded clone. Shannon entropy served as the measure of repertoire diversity, while the Gini coefficient captured V-J evenness. Clonotypes shared by more than one individual were considered public. TCRdb trimmed public reads at Q25 via fastp, called clones via MiXCR and kept in-frame beta chains. Rows with a matching CDR3 protein are joined into one entry that keeps the most common DNA and genes. The V and J calls reflect TCRdb's pipeline rather than the authors' work. The sample table contains almost 450,000 distinct CDR3 sequences; only one count was recorded for about a sixth of them. The top ten clonotypes cover about 10% of the sample.

The same sample was also studied in work on T cells in Graves' hyperthyroidism and ophthalmopathy. As that second study puts it: Stable Graves' hyperthyroidism was defined as no progression to ophthalmopathy during 18 months of follow-up. The hyperthyroidism patients were between 18 and 65 years old and newly diagnosed, with a disease duration of less than 2 months. The study excluded patients with uncontrolled infections, other autoimmune diseases, pregnancy or lactation. Diagnoses were established on the basis of clinical symptoms, serum thyroxine and TRAb, thyroid ultrasound, and orbital computed tomography. A first-round RT-PCR of the TCR CDR3 used the HTBI primer set with the Qiagen OneStep RT-PCR kit. Most expanded thyroid clonotypes (frequency above 0.001) were also found in blood, which suggests that blood repertoires may mirror thyroid immune responses. In cross-validation, a model built on a 13 V-J signature told ophthalmopathy apart from stable hyperthyroidism with under 90% sensitivity and approximately 81% specificity, and in testing the same model reached 80%/75%. In validation, the model predicted progression to ophthalmopathy with 60% to 71% sensitivity and approximately 74% specificity, a median of about six months before onset. A discovery cohort of about 100 patients, approximately 44 with Graves' ophthalmopathy and fewer than 65 with stable Graves' hyperthyroidism, was used to find distinguishing TCR V-J signatures. Prospective prediction of ophthalmopathy was tested in an independent validation cohort consisting of fewer than 20 hyperthyroidism patients and 15 or so patients who later progressed to ophthalmopathy. The roughly 100 discovery patients were randomly divided into training and test sets at a 7:3 ratio. In addition, the study compared T-cell repertoires in thyroid tissue and in blood from over 5 Graves' hyperthyroidism patients. Following sampling, methimazole starting at 30 mg daily was given to hyperthyroidism patients, and high-dose intravenous methylprednisolone was given to ophthalmopathy patients. Libraries were constructed in a second round of multiplex PCR, after which size selection and purification were carried out. Paired-end sequencing of the libraries was performed with 100 bp reads on an Illumina HiSeq2000. SOAPnuke was used to process the raw data, throwing out any read that contained adapters or uncalled bases, had a mean Phred below 15, or lacked an exact constant-primer or identifier match. High-quality paired reads were merged using COPE v1.2.5, and each unique nucleotide sequence was defined as a clonotype. MiTCR v1.1 was used to align clonotypes to the IMGT TRBV, TRBD and TRBJ reference segments. Only V-J combinations with frequency above 0.0001, covering approximately 99% of repertoires, were analysed. The TCS score was defined as the ratio of F50 (clonal expansion) to E x V (chaos), calculated using BLOSUM62-based TCRdist between CDR3 peptides within each V-J. Welch's t-statistics and random forest reduced 514 V-J features to some 14, which were used in a naive Bayes classifier (R e1071). No statistical method was used to fix the sample size in advance, and group allocation was not hidden from the investigators. The paper reports TCR Vbeta CDR3 sequencing of over 130 peripheral blood samples: around 45 ophthalmopathy, under 85 hyperthyroidism and around 17 progressor patients.

This chain is built from TRBV28 and TRBJ2-1, with TRBD2 identical over 7 junction bases. The source of this sequence is a woman in her twenties or thirties with Graves disease. Donor details come from another sample of the same person, matched by shared clones. Sequences were derived from peripheral blood mononuclear cells (PBMCs), sampled at new diagnosis, from a patient treated with antithyroid drugs. The DNA is as follows: TGTGCCAGCAACCCGGGGGGCAATGAGCAGTTCTTC. Translated, this is CASNPGGNEQFF.